These 15 T cell receptor beta chains were sequenced from one sample in a study of early T cells in non-severe SARS-CoV-2 infection. TCRdb fed the 5' RACE reads into MiXCR, producing one record per CDR3 protein. The table shows approximately 88,000 distinct CDR3 sequences, with roughly an eighth occurring only once. The sample comprised whole blood. These receptors were collected from an adult who was a healthcare worker with PCR-confirmed SARS-CoV-2 infection or an uninfected control (not recorded which).

This clonotype showed up many times. This chain connects TRBV7-9 to TRBJ2-5; D is unclear. Per germline, CDR1 SEHNR and CDR2 FQNEAQ (reference sequence). Trimming stripped 5 bases from V and 3 bases from J, with 7 bases between. The CDR3 sequence is 12 residues long. Here the CDR3 DNA reads TGTGCCAGCAGCAATTTCGAAGAGACCCAGTACTTC. This gives the protein CASSNFEETQYF.

This clonotype occurred many times. V usage is TRBV20-1 and J usage is TRBJ2-4; unclear D gene. V gave up 1 base and J gave up 6 bases, with 7 bases separating them. The CDR3 spans 12 residues. Germline CDR1 reads DFQATT; CDR2 reads SNEGSKA (reference sequence). The CDR3 bases are TGCAGTGCTAGAGGCCAATTAAACATTCAGTACTTC. This codes for CSARGQLNIQYF.

The chain is built from TRBV6-6 and TRBJ1-2; the match to TRBD1 covers 7 bases. This CDR3 spans 16 amino acids. Germline values: CDR1 MNHNY, CDR2 SVGAGI (reference sequence). The junction had 10 bases not matched to a gene; V was cut back by 5 bases and J by 1 base. CDR3 nucleotides: TGTGCCAGCAGTCACGGGAGGGACAGCTTTAACTATGGCTACACCTTC. Translated, it gives CASSHGRDSFNYGYTF.

The V call is TRBV29-1, the J call TRBJ2-1, with 9 bases matching TRBD2. The CDR3 consists of 14 residues. Germline V gene lookup returns CDR1 SQVTM and CDR2 ANQGSEA. V trimming: 3 bases; J trimming: 7 bases; junction bases outside the gene matches: 7. The CDR3 DNA is TGCAGCGTTGACGGGCTAGCGGGGAGGAATGAGCAGTTCTTC. Translating it yields CSVDGLAGRNEQFF.

The J gene is TRBJ1-4, the V gene TRBV7-6; unclear D gene. Germline values: CDR1 SGHVS, CDR2 FNYEAQ. The V end was cut by 3 bases, the J end by 7 bases, with 21 bases between. This CDR3 region has 17 residues. CDR3 sequence reads: CASSFAFGTLEGEKLFF. DNA for the CDR3: TGTGCCAGCAGCTTCGCCTTTGGAACACTAGAGGGTGAAAAACTGTTTTTT.

This clonotype was seen a few times. This chain uses TRBV11-2 with TRBJ2-2; D possibly uses TRBD1 or TRBD2 (5 bases each). The length of the CDR3 is 15 residues. CDR1 and CDR2 from the germline V gene are SGHAT and FQNNGV. V was pared by 2 bases and J by 5 bases, with 12 bases between. CDR3 coding DNA: TGTGCCAGCAGCTTATACGGGGCTCGGACCGGGGAGCTGTTTTTT. It translates to CASSLYGARTGELFF. The full variable domain, its missing parts supplied by reference TRBV11-2 and TRBJ2-2, is EAGVAQSPRYKIIEKRQSVAFWCNPISGHATLYWYQQILGQGPKLLIQFQNNGVVDDSQLPKDRFSAERLKGVDSTLKIQPAKLEDSAVYLCASSLYGARTGELFFGEGSRLTVL.

This clonotype has just a few counts. This chain links TRBV3-1 with TRBJ1-5; D gene ambiguous. Germline CDR1 and CDR2: LGHDT and YNNKEL (reference sequence). Trimming removed 1 base at V and 2 bases at J, with 9 bases between. CDR3 length equals 15 residues. The CDR3 DNA follows: TGTGCCAGCAGCCAAGTTTGGGGTGGCAATCAGCCCCAGCATTTT. This gives the protein CASSQVWGGNQPQHF.

This chain joins TRBV11-2 and TRBJ2-5; D is unresolved. Germline CDR1 is SGHAT and CDR2 is FQNNGV. Trimming took 4 bases from V and 5 from J, leaving 8 bases between them. This CDR3 region has 12 residues. The CDR3 DNA follows: TGTGCCAGCAGCTCCACCTTCGAGACCCAGTACTTC. Protein sequence: CASSSTFETQYF.

Turning to this clonotype: Just one base apart from a much larger clone, this may be a read error. CDR3 DNA: TGTGCCAGCGGCCTGCGGGGGAGTTCCTACGAGCAGTACTTC. Amino acids: CASGLRGSSYEQYF. This chain links TRBV3-1 with TRBJ2-7; 7 bases are shared with TRBD2. Germline assignment: CDR1 LGHDT and CDR2 YNNKEL (reference sequence). V was clipped by 8 bases and J by 1 base; unmatched bases: 8. This CDR3 has 14 residues.

Ten or more counts support this clonotype. J is TRBJ2-2 and V is TRBV11-2; tentative D call: TRBD1 (6 bases). Germline V gene lookup returns CDR1 SGHAT and CDR2 FQNNGV. The length of the CDR3 is 17 residues. The V end was cut by 5 bases, the J end by 0 bases, with 16 bases between. CDR3 region: CASSAGTGTANTGELFF. In DNA, the CDR3 is TGTGCCAGCAGCGCAGGAACAGGGACCGCGAACACCGGGGAGCTGTTTTTT.

A few counts support this clonotype. The genes are TRBV6-5 and TRBJ2-3; D is unclear. Germline V CDR1 and CDR2: MNHEY, SVGAGI. V lost 2 bases to trimming and J lost 2 bases, with 8 bases between them. This CDR3 comprises 14 residues. This chain's CDR3 is CASSYRVATDTQYF. The CDR3 DNA reads as TGTGCCAGCAGTTACCGGGTGGCCACAGATACGCAGTATTTT.

This clonotype was seen a few times. This rearrangement joins TRBV29-1 to TRBJ2-7, with D perhaps TRBD2 (5 bases). Germline lookup yields CDR1 SQVTM and CDR2 ANQGSEA. Trimming pared 7 bases from V and 6 bases from J, leaving 13 bases between. This CDR3 region has 11 residues. CDR3 nucleotide sequence: TGCAGCGCCGAAGAGGGTGGCGAGCAGTACTTC. It translates to CSAEEGGEQYF.

This chain uses TRBV19 with TRBJ2-2, with D unclear. This CDR3 is built from 13 residues. In germline, CDR1 is LNHDA, CDR2 SQIVND (reference sequence). V was shortened by 7 bases and J by 1 base, with 7 bases between the two germline ends. Here the CDR3 reads CASISQNTGELFF. CDR3 nucleotide sequence: TGTGCCAGTATCAGTCAGAACACCGGGGAGCTGTTTTTT.

This clonotype was seen at least ten times. The gene calls are TRBV5-1 and TRBJ2-7; the match to TRBD1 covers 7 bases. Germline CDR1 reads SGHRS; CDR2 reads YFSETQ. Unmatched junction bases numbered 5, after V lost 0 bases and J lost 2 bases. The CDR3 consists of 15 residues. The CDR3 protein is CASSLAPQGAYEQYF. In DNA, the CDR3 is TGCGCCAGCAGCTTGGCCCCGCAGGGGGCCTACGAGCAGTACTTC.

This clonotype was counted between two and nine times. The chain couples TRBV6-6 to TRBJ1-5, with D perhaps TRBD1 (5 bases). CDR1 and CDR2 (germline): MNHNY, SVGAGI (reference sequence). The ends were cut back, 2 bases at V and 0 bases at J, with 11 bases in the middle. This CDR3 is 16 amino acids long. CDR3 protein: CASSYGGDYSNQPQHF. The CDR3 DNA reads as TGTGCCAGCAGTTACGGGGGGGATTATAGCAATCAGCCCCAGCATTTT.